The 13 T cell receptor beta chains below come from one sample, sequenced in a study of long-term antiretroviral therapy in people with HIV. The libraries were made with immunoSEQ v3.0 at survey level. Assay: immunoSEQ multiplex PCR; the TCRdb copy retains only in-frame clones and omits some. This sample yields tens of thousands of clones, of which 84% are seen a single time; around 4% belongs to the top ten. The sample here was unsorted PBMCs, taken less than 6 years after starting antiretroviral therapy. Source of these receptors: a man aged 25-45 years with HIV.

This rearrangement joins TRBV10-3 to TRBJ2-1; 9 bases agree with TRBD1. The CDR3 has 14 residues. Trimming at V came to 6 bases and at J to 15 bases, leaving 15 bases not matched to a gene. Per germline, CDR1 ENHRY and CDR2 SYGVKD. The CDR3 protein is CAIRPGQGEKGAFF. The CDR3 DNA is TGTGCCATCAGACCGGGACAGGGAGAGAAGGGGGCGTTCTTC.

The gene calls are TRBV7-9 and TRBJ2-7; 8 bases are a match to TRBD1. Germline CDR1 reads SEHNR; CDR2 reads FQNEAQ (reference sequence). The ends lost 7 bases at V and 4 bases at J; junction bases unmatched: 12. The CDR3 totals 15 residues. CDR3 coding DNA: TGTGCCAGCAAACTAACAGGGGGACCTTATTACGAGCAGTACTTC. It codes for CASKLTGGPYYEQYF.

J is TRBJ2-7 and V is TRBV4-3, with D possibly TRBD1 on 5 matching bases. V was shortened by 1 base and J by 7 bases, with 14 bases between the two germline ends. The CDR3 consists of 14 residues. Germline CDR1 and CDR2: LGHNA and YSLEER. CDR3 coding DNA: TGCGCCAGCAGCCAAGTGGGCCCAGGGTATGAGCAGTACTTC. Translation gives CASSQVGPGYEQYF.

The J gene is TRBJ2-7, the V gene TRBV5-5; D tentatively fits TRBD1 or TRBD2 (5 bases each). The germline V gene encodes CDR1 SGHKS and CDR2 YYEKEE (reference sequence). CDR3 size: 17 residues. V lost 1 base, J lost 4 bases, and 21 bases lay in between. For the CDR3, the DNA is TGTGCCAGCAGCTTGTTAGGGACGGACCGAGAAAAATACGAGCAGTACTTC. Protein sequence: CASSLLGTDREKYEQYF.

This chain links TRBV5-1 with TRBJ2-7; TRBD1 aligns across 7 bases. Germline CDR1 and CDR2: SGHRS and YFSETQ. J gave up 0 bases and V 7 bases, and 7 bases lay outside the gene matches. The CDR3 consists of 14 residues. The CDR3 loop is CASGDSLSSYEQYF. In nucleotides, the CDR3 is TGCGCCAGCGGGGACAGCCTTAGCTCCTACGAGCAGTACTTC. The variable domain in full, with the rest retrieved from reference TRBV5-1 and TRBJ2-7, is KAGVTQTPRYLIKTRGQQVTLSCSPISGHRSVSWYQQTPGQGLQFLFEYFSETQRNKGNFPGRFSGRQFSNSRSEMNVSTLELGDSALYLCASGDSLSSYEQYFGPGTRLTVT.

The chain links TRBV2 to TRBJ1-2, with 7 positions matching TRBD1. V lost 7 bases and J lost 4; bases outside the gene matches: 12. The CDR3 runs to 15 residues. CDR1 is SNHLY, CDR2 FYNNEI, per germline. CDR3 region: CASITGVASSYGYTF. The CDR3 DNA reads TGTGCCAGCATAACAGGGGTCGCGTCTTCCTATGGCTACACCTTC.

The CDR3 DNA is TGTGCCACCCAAAAAAGTGGCACCAAAAACATTCAGTACTTC. It translates to CATQKSGTKNIQYF. The genes are TRBV7-9 and TRBJ2-4; D remains ambiguous. V lost 10 bases to trimming and J lost 2 bases, with 15 bases between them. Germline V CDR1 and CDR2: SEHNR, FQNEAQ (reference sequence). The CDR3 loop spans 14 amino acids. Complete variable domain (other parts from reference TRBV7-9 and TRBJ2-4): DTGVSQNPRHKITKRGQNVTFRCDPISEHNRLYWYRQTLGQGPEFLTYFQNEAQLEKSRLLSDRFSAERPKGSFSTLEIQRTEQGDSAMYLCATQKSGTKNIQYFGAGTRLSVL.

The J gene is TRBJ1-5, the V gene TRBV21-1. TRBV21-1 is described as a pseudogene. This CDR3 spans 12 amino acids. The CDR3 loop is CASSKVSQPQHF. Here the CDR3 DNA reads TGTGCCAGCAGCAAAGTGAGTCAGCCCCAGCATTTT.

The chain links TRBV27 to TRBJ2-7; either TRBD1 or TRBD2 may fit D (5 bases each). CDR1 is MNHEY and CDR2 is SMNVEV in the germline V gene (reference sequence). The V end lost 1 base, the J end lost 2 bases, and 9 bases lay between the germline ends. CDR3 length equals 14 residues. Written as DNA, the CDR3 is TGTGCCAGCAGTTTATTCGGGACGGCCTACGAGCAGTACTTC. As protein: CASSLFGTAYEQYF.

The chain is built from TRBV27 and TRBJ1-5; D gene ambiguous. The V end was cut by 1 base, the J end by 2 bases, with 9 bases between. Germline V lookup: CDR1 MNHEY, CDR2 SMNVEV (reference sequence). The CDR3 runs 15 residues. The CDR3 loop is CASSLLGWGNQPQHF. For the CDR3, the DNA is TGTGCCAGCAGTTTATTGGGCTGGGGCAATCAGCCCCAGCATTTT.

V usage is TRBV11-2 and J usage is TRBJ2-3; 9 nucleotides match TRBD2. From germline, CDR1 is SGHAT and CDR2 FQNNGV. Losses at the gene ends were 1 base for V and 3 bases for J; bases not matched to a gene: 5. This CDR3 region has 16 residues. The CDR3 DNA reads TGTGCCAGCAGCTTAGGCGGGGGGGCGTATACAGATACGCAGTATTTT. Translated: CASSLGGGAYTDTQYF.

The V gene is TRBV28, the J gene TRBJ2-3; no clear D gene. This CDR3 region has 14 residues. Germline lookup yields CDR1 MDHEN and CDR2 SYDVKM. Trimming stripped 3 bases from V and 0 bases from J, with 7 bases between. The CDR3 coding sequence is TGTGCCAGCAGTTTGAGAGTTAGCACAGATACGCAGTATTTT. It specifies CASSLRVSTDTQYF.

J is TRBJ2-7 and V is TRBV9; the D gene is possibly TRBD2 (6 bases). The V end lost 1 base, the J end lost 3 bases, and 14 bases lay between the germline ends. Germline V lookup: CDR1 SGDLS, CDR2 YYNGEE. The CDR3 contains 15 residues. CDR3 protein: CASSVSNGGNYEQYF. Here the CDR3 DNA reads TGTGCCAGCAGCGTAAGTAATGGCGGGAACTACGAGCAGTACTTC.